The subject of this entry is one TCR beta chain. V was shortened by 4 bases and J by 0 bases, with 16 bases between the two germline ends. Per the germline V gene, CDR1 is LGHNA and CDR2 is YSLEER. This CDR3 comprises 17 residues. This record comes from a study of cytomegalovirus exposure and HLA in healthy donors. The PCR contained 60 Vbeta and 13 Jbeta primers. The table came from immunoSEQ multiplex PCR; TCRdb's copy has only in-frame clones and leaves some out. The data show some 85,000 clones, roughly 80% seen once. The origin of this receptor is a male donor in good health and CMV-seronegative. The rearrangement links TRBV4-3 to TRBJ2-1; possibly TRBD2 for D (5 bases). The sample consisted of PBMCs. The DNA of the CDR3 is TGCGCCAGCAGCCGCAAGTTTAGCGAAAGCTCCTACAATGAGCAGTTCTTC. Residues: CASSRKFSESSYNEQFF.